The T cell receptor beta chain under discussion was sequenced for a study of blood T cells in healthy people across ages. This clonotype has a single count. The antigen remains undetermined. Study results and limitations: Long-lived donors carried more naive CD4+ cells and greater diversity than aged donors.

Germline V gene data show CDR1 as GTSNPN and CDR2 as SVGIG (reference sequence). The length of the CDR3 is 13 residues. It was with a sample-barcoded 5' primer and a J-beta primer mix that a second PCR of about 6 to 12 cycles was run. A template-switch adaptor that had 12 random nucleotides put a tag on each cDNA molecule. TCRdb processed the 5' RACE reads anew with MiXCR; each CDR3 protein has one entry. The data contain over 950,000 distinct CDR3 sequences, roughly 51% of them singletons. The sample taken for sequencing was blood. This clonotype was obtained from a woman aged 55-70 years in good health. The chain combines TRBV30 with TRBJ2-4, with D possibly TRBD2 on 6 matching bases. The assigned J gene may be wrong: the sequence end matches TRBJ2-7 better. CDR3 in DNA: TGTGCCTGGAGTGTTGGACTAAACTACGAGCAGTACTTC. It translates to CAWSVGLNYEQYF.